A selection of T cell receptor delta chains follows, all from one sample in a study of Vδ1+ human thymocytes. TCRdb re-called the multiplex PCR reads using CATT. The sample has 45,000 to 60,000 delta-chain clones, 15% seen once. The sequenced sample was Vdelta1+ gamma-delta thymocytes from the thymus. Receptors originate from a boy under three years old who had congenital heart surgery. Each CDR3 is given with its conserved first and last residue. Each record gives: D gene, clone size, J gene, V gene, CDR3 protein, CDR3 DNA. A D gene is named only where the DNA matches it firmly. The listing skips clone size in some rows; elsewhere it reads once, few, many or a size class.

D gene: .; clone size: .; J gene: TRDJ1; V gene: TRDV1; CDR3 protein: CALGELFGWMYTDRLIF; CDR3 DNA: TGTGCTCTTGGGGAACTATTCGGATGGATGTACACCGATAGACTCATCTTT
D gene: TRDD3; clone size: .; J gene: TRDJ1; V gene: TRDV1; CDR3 protein: CALGVRGPYWGTEHTDKLIF; CDR3 DNA: TGTGCTCTTGGGGTCAGGGGCCCGTACTGGGGGACCGAACACACCGATAAACTCATCTTT
D gene: TRDD3; clone size: few; J gene: TRDJ1; V gene: TRDV1; CDR3 protein: CALARGTLTGDVDKLIF; CDR3 DNA: TGTGCTCTTGCTAGAGGGACGTTGACTGGGGATGTCGATAAACTCATCTTT
D gene: TRDD3; clone size: few; J gene: TRDJ1; V gene: TRDV1; CDR3 protein: CALGELPIGGGYTDKLIF; CDR3 DNA: TGTGCTCTTGGGGAACTACCCATTGGGGGAGGGTACACCGATAAACTCATCTTT
D gene: TRDD3; clone size: .; J gene: TRDJ1; V gene: TRDV1; CDR3 protein: CALGERRSWGIRLYTDKLIF; CDR3 DNA: TGTGCTCTTGGGGAACGCCGTTCCTGGGGGATACGCTTGTACACCGATAAACTCATCTTT
D gene: .; clone size: .; J gene: TRDJ1; V gene: TRDV1; CDR3 protein: CALGEKRRRPTVLYTDKLIF; CDR3 DNA: TGTGCTCTTGGGGAAAAAAGACGTCGCCCTACAGTGTTGTACACCGATAAACTCATCTTT
D gene: TRDD3; clone size: .; J gene: TRDJ2; V gene: TRDV1; CDR3 protein: CALGERWPPKTGGYSWTAQLFF; CDR3 DNA: TGTGCTCTTGGGGAACGATGGCCCCCTAAAACTGGGGGATACAGTTGGACAGCACAACTCTTCTTT
D gene: .; clone size: .; J gene: TRDJ1; V gene: TRDV1; CDR3 protein: CALGELKTLGTRDKLIF; CDR3 DNA: TGTGCTCTTGGGGAATTAAAAACTCTCGGTACCAGGGATAAACTCATCTTT
D gene: .; clone size: .; J gene: TRDJ1; V gene: TRDV1; CDR3 protein: CALGELAPCTGDLNHDKLIF; CDR3 DNA: TGTGCTCTTGGGGAACTAGCCCCGTGTACTGGTGACTTAAATCACGATAAACTCATCTTT
D gene: TRDD3; clone size: .; J gene: TRDJ1; V gene: TRDV1; CDR3 protein: CALGGPPYWGCGTDKLIF; CDR3 DNA: TGTGCTCTTGGTGGCCCCCCGTACTGGGGATGTGGCACCGATAAACTCATCTTT
D gene: .; clone size: .; J gene: TRDJ1; V gene: TRDV1; CDR3 protein: CALGEGFTDKLIF; CDR3 DNA: TGTGCTCTTGGGGAAGGGTTCACCGATAAACTCATCTTT
D gene: TRDD3; clone size: .; J gene: TRDJ1; V gene: TRDV1; CDR3 protein: CALGELLTGDTGFRDKLIF; CDR3 DNA: TGTGCTCTTGGGGAACTACTTACGGGGGATACAGGGTTTAGGGATAAACTCATCTTT
D gene: .; clone size: .; J gene: TRDJ1; V gene: TRDV1; CDR3 protein: CALGAYLRTLPTLLWGPRYTDKLIF; CDR3 DNA: TGTGCTCTTGGGGCTTACCTACGCACCCTACCTACGCTTCTCTGGGGACCTCGGTACACCGATAAACTCATCTTT
D gene: TRDD3; clone size: .; J gene: TRDJ1; V gene: TRDV2; CDR3 protein: CACDILGALDKLIF; CDR3 DNA: TGTGCCTGTGACATACTGGGGGCCCTCGATAAACTCATCTTT
D gene: TRDD3; clone size: .; J gene: TRDJ1; V gene: TRDV1; CDR3 protein: CALGETPSYVWGIPDKLIF; CDR3 DNA: TGTGCTCTTGGGGAAACCCCCTCTTACGTCTGGGGGATCCCCGATAAACTCATCTTT
D gene: TRDD3; clone size: few; J gene: TRDJ1; V gene: TRDV1; CDR3 protein: CALVGPRSGGYTDKLIF; CDR3 DNA: TGTGCTCTTGTGGGGCCACGAAGCGGGGGATACACCGATAAACTCATCTTT